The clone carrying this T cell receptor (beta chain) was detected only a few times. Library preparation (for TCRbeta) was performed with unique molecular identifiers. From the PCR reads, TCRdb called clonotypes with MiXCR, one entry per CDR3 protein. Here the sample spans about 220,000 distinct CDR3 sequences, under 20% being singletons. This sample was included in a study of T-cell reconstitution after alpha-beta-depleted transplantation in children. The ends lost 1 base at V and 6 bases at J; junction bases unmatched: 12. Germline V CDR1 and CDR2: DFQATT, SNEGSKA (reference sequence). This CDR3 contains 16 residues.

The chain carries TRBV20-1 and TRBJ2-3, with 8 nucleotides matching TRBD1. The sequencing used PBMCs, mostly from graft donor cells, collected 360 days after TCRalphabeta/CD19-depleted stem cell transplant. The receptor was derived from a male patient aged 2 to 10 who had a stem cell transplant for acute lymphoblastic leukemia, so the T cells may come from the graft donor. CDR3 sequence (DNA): TGCAGTGCTAGAGGTCTTCCCAGGGGGCTGAGGGATACGCAGTATTTT. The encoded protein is CSARGLPRGLRDTQYF.